Shown below are 26 T cell receptor beta chains from a single sample sequenced in a study of T cell responses to AZD1222 COVID-19 vaccine. Sequencing was performed with immunoSEQ multiplex PCR; in TCRdb, only in-frame clones are kept and a portion is missing. The sample carries about 190,000 clones, around 94% recorded once. The starting material was peripheral blood, obtained 28 days after the second dose of the MenACWY control vaccine. These receptors originate from an adult who received the MenACWY meningococcal vaccine as a control.

The V gene is TRBV9, the J gene TRBJ2-3, with a possible D match to TRBD2 (7 bases). Germline V gene lookup returns CDR1 SGDLS and CDR2 YYNGEE. The CDR3 spans 15 residues. V lost 4 bases and J 6 bases, leaving 18 bases between the germline ends. For the CDR3, the DNA is TGTGCCAGCAGCCCAGAAGGGGGAGGGCCTGATACGCAGTATTTT. It specifies CASSPEGGGPDTQYF.

J is TRBJ1-6 and V is TRBV18; 8 bases agree with TRBD1. CDR3 length: 17 residues. Germline loops: CDR1 KGHSH, CDR2 LQKENI. Trimming cost V 3 bases and J 2 bases; bases outside gene matches: 6. The CDR3 reads CASSPRTGSAYNSPLHF. The CDR3 nucleotides are TGTGCCAGCTCACCTCGGACAGGGAGCGCCTATAATTCACCCCTCCACTTT.

The chain joins TRBV19 to TRBJ1-3; 8 bases fit TRBD1. The length of the CDR3 is 13 residues. In germline, CDR1 is LNHDA, CDR2 SQIVND (reference sequence). J was trimmed by 4 bases and V by 10 bases; bases with no gene match: 6. The CDR3 DNA reads TGTGCCACCTCGACAGGGGACGGAAACACCATATATTTT. Its protein is CATSTGDGNTIYF.

This clone was counted once. The rearrangement joins TRBV9 to TRBJ2-2, with D perhaps being TRBD1 or TRBD2 (5 bases each). V was clipped by 4 bases and J by 5 bases, with 18 bases between them. The CDR3 is made up of 16 amino acids. Germline V CDR1 and CDR2: SGDLS, YYNGEE. As DNA, the CDR3 is TGTGCCAGCAGCCCGAGGGCAGGGATGGGAACCGGGGAGCTGTTTTTT. Encoded protein: CASSPRAGMGTGELFF.

CDR3 sequence reads: CATSNGYGYTF. The CDR3 DNA follows: TGTGCCACCAGCAACGGCTATGGCTACACCTTC. The chain employs TRBV15 and TRBJ1-2; no reliable D call. This CDR3 comprises 11 residues. V dropped 4 bases and J dropped 4 bases, with 4 bases sitting between them. Germline values: CDR1 LNHNV, CDR2 YYDKDF (reference sequence).

J is TRBJ1-2 and V is TRBV2; D remains unclear. The germline V gene has CDR1 SNHLY and CDR2 FYNNEI. Trimming left V 4 bases short and J 12 bases short, with 9 bases between. The CDR3 is made up of 10 amino acids. For the CDR3, the DNA is TGTGCCAGCAGTGCCCATGGGGACACCTTC. Amino acids: CASSAHGDTF.

The rearrangement joins TRBV30 to TRBJ2-7, with 9 bases matching TRBD2. Looked up from germline, CDR1 is GTSNPN and CDR2 is SVGIG (reference sequence). This CDR3 is 15 amino acids long. V lost 4 bases, J lost 0 bases, and 7 bases stayed unmatched. The CDR3 loop is CAWTGGRAGSYEQYF. CDR3 DNA sequence: TGTGCCTGGACTGGCGGGAGGGCCGGCTCCTACGAGCAGTACTTC.

This clone was counted once. The gene calls are TRBV15 and TRBJ1-5; D perhaps matches TRBD1 (5 bases). The germline CDR1 and CDR2 sequences are LNHNV and YYDKDF (reference sequence). Trimming removed 5 bases from V and 1 base from J, with 12 bases in between. This CDR3 spans 15 amino acids. CDR3 nucleotides: TGTGCCACCAGCGGGGGAAGTCCCAGCAATCAGCCCCAGCATTTT. Amino acid sequence: CATSGGSPSNQPQHF.

The gene calls are TRBV6-5 and TRBJ1-2; 9 bases line up with TRBD1. The CDR3 is 13 residues long. J gave up 5 bases and V 8 bases, and 6 bases lay outside the gene matches. Germline V gene data show CDR1 as MNHEY and CDR2 as SVGAGI. The CDR3 bases are TGTGCCAGCTCCACCGGGACAGGGTATGGCTACACCTTC. This translates into CASSTGTGYGYTF.

The chain couples TRBV28 to TRBJ2-1; maybe TRBD1 (5 bases). The V gene lost 5 bases and the J gene lost 4 bases, with 12 bases spanning the gap. The length of the CDR3 is 14 residues. Germline loops: CDR1 MDHEN, CDR2 SYDVKM. The CDR3 reads CASSRHTGYNEQFF. Here the CDR3 DNA reads TGTGCCAGCAGTCGTCACACAGGTTACAATGAGCAGTTCTTC.

V usage is TRBV9 and J usage is TRBJ2-6, with D tentatively TRBD1 or TRBD2 (5 bases each). The CDR3 spans 15 residues. CDR1 SGDLS and CDR2 YYNGEE come from the germline V gene. V shed 4 bases and J shed 4 bases, with 12 bases lying between them. In nucleotides, the CDR3 is TGTGCCAGCAGCCCCCGGGGCCAAGGGGCCAACGTCCTGACTTTC. Its protein product is CASSPRGQGANVLTF.

The chain joins TRBV7-2 to TRBJ2-3; D is possibly TRBD2 (5 bases). CDR1 SGHTA and CDR2 FQGNSA come from the germline V gene. The CDR3 extends over 15 amino acids. Trimming took 1 base from V and 4 from J, leaving 12 bases between them. The CDR3 DNA reads TGTGCCAGCAGCTTAGTGCCCGGGATATCAGATACGCAGTATTTT. As protein: CASSLVPGISDTQYF. The whole variable domain, remainder taken from reference TRBV7-2 and TRBJ2-3, is GAGVSQSPSNKVTEKGKDVELRCDPISGHTALYWYRQSLGQGLEFLIYFQGNSAPDKSGLPSDRFSAERTGGSVSTLTIQRTQQEDSAVYLCASSLVPGISDTQYFGPGTRLTVL.

As regards this clone: The same CDR3 also results from other DNA sequences found in this sample. J is TRBJ1-6 and V is TRBV27, with no clear D. From germline, CDR1 is MNHEY and CDR2 SMNVEV (reference sequence). The V gene lost 2 bases and the J gene lost 12 bases, with 5 bases spanning the gap. The CDR3 is 11 amino acids. The CDR3 DNA sequence: TGTGCCAGCAGTTTAGGAGGACCCCTCCACTTT. This sequence encodes CASSLGGPLHF.

The J gene is TRBJ2-1, the V gene TRBV9; D possibly corresponds to TRBD2 (5 bases). V was cut by 0 bases and J by 2 bases, with 36 bases left in between. CDR3 length equals 24 residues. Germline V gene data show CDR1 as SGDLS and CDR2 as YYNGEE. The DNA of the CDR3 is TGTGCCAGCAGCGTAGCTTCCGGCAGGACTGGGATCAGCGTGGGCGACACACCCTACAATGAGCAGTTCTTC. As protein: CASSVASGRTGISVGDTPYNEQFF.

The V and J genes are TRBV7-8 and TRBJ2-7; 11 bases line up with TRBD2. Looked up from germline, CDR1 is SGHVS and CDR2 is FQNEAQ. Germline trimming cut 6 bases from V and 5 bases from J; bases unmatched to any gene: 18. CDR3 length: 18 amino acids. CDR3 in amino acids: CASSFPVVLAGVDDEQYF. The CDR3 DNA follows: TGTGCCAGCAGTTTCCCCGTCGTACTAGCGGGAGTTGACGACGAGCAGTACTTC.

CDR3 in DNA: TGTGCCAGCAGCCGGGGACTCATGAACACTGAAGCTTTCTTT. It specifies CASSRGLMNTEAFF. V and J are TRBV25-1 and TRBJ1-1; weak D call: TRBD1 (5 bases). Trimming took off 6 bases at V and 0 bases at J, with 11 bases between the two ends. The CDR3 length is 14 residues. Per the germline V gene, CDR1 is MGHDK and CDR2 is SYGVNS.

The V and J genes are TRBV9 and TRBJ2-7; 8 bases are shared with TRBD2. V was clipped by 0 bases and J by 3 bases; unmatched bases: 2. The CDR3 runs 14 residues. Per germline, CDR1 SGDLS and CDR2 YYNGEE. The CDR3 nucleotides are TGTGCCAGCAGCGTAGTGGCGGGAGGCTACGAGCAGTACTTC. Protein sequence: CASSVVAGGYEQYF.

This clone was detected only once. This chain's CDR3 is CASSKEGTGPRTYNEQFF. CDR3 nucleotides: TGTGCCAGCAGCAAAGAGGGCACCGGCCCAAGGACTTACAATGAGCAGTTCTTC. The rearrangement joins TRBV21-1 to TRBJ2-1; the DNA was not used to check the table's D call, TRBD2. TRBV21-1 corresponds to a pseudogene. The length of the CDR3 is 18 residues.

The chain employs TRBV27 and TRBJ1-2; TRBD1 is a possible D gene (5 bases). CDR3 length: 14 residues. Germline CDR1 MNHEY, CDR2 SMNVEV (reference sequence). Trimming pared 7 bases from V and 3 bases from J, leaving 15 bases between. This CDR3 is CASTSREGYYGYTF. CDR3 coding DNA: TGTGCCAGCACCTCCAGGGAGGGATACTATGGCTACACCTTC.

The table lists this clone with a few counts. This chain joins TRBV24-1 and TRBJ2-5; D is ambiguous. CDR1 and CDR2 (germline): KGHDR, SFDVKD. There are 14 residues in the CDR3. V was shortened by 4 bases and J by 5 bases, with 13 bases between the two germline ends. CDR3 region: CATSDPDGFETQYF. The CDR3 nucleotides read TGTGCCACCAGTGACCCCGACGGATTCGAGACCCAGTACTTC.

This clone appeared a single time. The chain has TRBV7-2 and TRBJ2-7; D perhaps matches TRBD2 (6 bases). The CDR3 sequence is 15 residues long. V was cut by 3 bases and J by 1 base, with 13 bases left in between. Germline CDR1 reads SGHTA; CDR2 reads FQGNSA. This CDR3 reads CASSLALAPSYEQYF. The CDR3 DNA is TGTGCCAGCAGCTTGGCTCTAGCGCCGTCCTACGAGCAGTACTTC.

The rearrangement links TRBV19 to TRBJ1-5; possibly TRBD1 for D (5 bases). Germline CDR1 reads LNHDA; CDR2 reads SQIVND (reference sequence). Trimming stripped 8 bases from V and 3 bases from J, with 8 bases between. The CDR3 totals 12 residues. For the CDR3, the DNA is TGTGCCAGTCGGGGGGTCAATCAGCCCCAGCATTTT. Protein product: CASRGVNQPQHF. Full variable domain (rest looked up from reference TRBV19 and TRBJ1-5): DGGITQSPKYLFRKEGQNVTLSCEQNLNHDAMYWYRQDPGQGLRLIYYSQIVNDFQKGDIAEGYSVSREKKESFPLTVTSAQKNPTAFYLCASRGVNQPQHFGDGTRLSIL.

The V and J genes are TRBV20-1 and TRBJ2-1; D is perhaps TRBD1 or TRBD2 (5 bases each). The V end was cut by 3 bases, the J end by 1 base, with 13 bases between. Germline loops: CDR1 DFQATT, CDR2 SNEGSKA (reference sequence). This CDR3 has 15 residues. The CDR3 here is CSASLRAGSYNEQFF. In DNA, the CDR3 is TGCAGTGCTAGTCTCAGGGCGGGTTCCTACAATGAGCAGTTCTTC.

This clone was found once. The rearrangement links TRBV9 to TRBJ2-3, with 9 bases fitting TRBD2. With V trimmed by 7 bases and J by 2 bases, 5 bases remained unmatched. Germline loops: CDR1 SGDLS, CDR2 YYNGEE. The CDR3 contains 14 residues. CDR3 DNA: TGTGCCAGCGGGCTAGCGGGATTCACAGATACGCAGTATTTT. Its protein product is CASGLAGFTDTQYF.

The V and J genes are TRBV6-4 and TRBJ2-7; 10 positions match TRBD2. In germline, CDR1 is MRHNA, CDR2 SNTAGT. With V trimmed by 6 bases and J by 6 bases, 11 bases remained unmatched. The CDR3 spans 15 residues. The CDR3 DNA reads TGTGCCAGCAGGAGCCCCCTAGCGGGAGAGGGCGAGCAGTACTTC. Residues: CASRSPLAGEGEQYF.

This CDR3 is CASSQGAAEKLFF. In nucleotides, the CDR3 is TGTGCCAGCAGCCAGGGGGCCGCCGAAAAACTGTTTTTT. The V call is TRBV4-2, the J call TRBJ1-4; D possibly corresponds to TRBD1 (6 bases). Germline CDR1 LGHNA, CDR2 YNFKEQ. The germline V and J ends were trimmed by 3 bases and 8 bases, with 10 bases remaining between them. This CDR3 comprises 13 residues.